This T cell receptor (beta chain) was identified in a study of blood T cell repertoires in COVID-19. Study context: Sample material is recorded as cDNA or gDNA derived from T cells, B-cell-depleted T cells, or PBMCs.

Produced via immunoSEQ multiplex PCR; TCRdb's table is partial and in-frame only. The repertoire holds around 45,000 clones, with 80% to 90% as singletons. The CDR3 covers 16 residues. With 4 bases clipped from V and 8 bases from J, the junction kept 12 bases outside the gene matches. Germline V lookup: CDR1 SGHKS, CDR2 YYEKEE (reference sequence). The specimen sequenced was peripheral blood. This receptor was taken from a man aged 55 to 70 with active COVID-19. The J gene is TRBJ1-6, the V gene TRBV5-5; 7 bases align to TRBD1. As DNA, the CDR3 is TGTGCCAGCAGCAAAACGACAGGGAGGTCGGATTCACCCCTCCACTTT. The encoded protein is CASSKTTGRSDSPLHF.